The TCR beta chain described here comes from a study of identical twins (dated by TCRdb to 2016 to 2018). Background for the entire study: To test whether fetal clonotypes persist, the study used deep sequencing on TCR alpha and beta repertoires from monozygotic twins, unrelated adults of various ages, and cord blood. Replicate twin experiments were performed at different times using different library preparation protocols to rule out contamination. The research as a whole found: Recombination models systematically underestimated out-of-frame TCR alpha sharing in monozygotic twins but agreed with sharing between unrelated individuals. Abundant cord blood beta clonotypes had fewer insertions, young adult naive repertoires showed a similar but weaker trend, and memory repertoires showed no such trend. Conclusions relied on cross-sectional statistical analysis, since the same donors could not be followed over many years. Zero-insertion analyses could be partly confounded by invariant T cells such as MAIT and iNKT, although diverse VJ usage argued against such confounding for most clonotypes. Compared with coincidental sharing between unrelated individuals, an excess of low generation-probability sequences was observed among out-of-frame TCR alpha sequences shared between twins. In beta out-of-frame sequences, excess twin sharing was weaker, because having fewer shared sequences lowered the signal-to-noise ratio.

On this clonotype: The antigen it recognizes is unknown. Per-nucleotide qualities are absent, and no much larger clonotype sits a single base away.

V is shortened by 6 bases, J by 6 bases, and the region joining them spans 24 bases. Via the germline V gene (reference sequence), CDR1 is LGHDT and CDR2 YNNKEL. The CDR3, cysteine through phenylalanine, is 17 amino acids long. Only CDR3 DNA is held: 51 bases, read in frame from base 1. Every donor was a healthy Caucasian. Three pairs of female monozygotic twins, all aged 18 to 29 years, made up the twin cohort. RNA for TCR libraries was isolated from peripheral blood mononuclear cells. The protocol used for the library was 5' RACE. Sequencing instrument: Illumina HiSeq 2000. A universal primer binding site was added through template switching, and the final cDNA carried a unique molecular identifier so that TCR cDNA molecules could be counted accurately. Specific primers in the conserved constant-segment region were used to synthesize first-strand cDNA for TCR alpha and beta chains. To control for contamination, each cDNA library was double barcoded with a SMART-Mk sample barcode plus Illumina barcodes. TruSeq adapter sequences and Illumina sample barcodes were added in two successive PCR steps. Sequencing of the TCR alpha and beta cDNA libraries was done on the Illumina HiSeq platform using custom primers. As for the original processing: Raw reads were processed with MiGEC to extract unique molecular identifiers, and MiXCR was used to determine CDR3 positions. For each individual, recombination models were inferred using an EM algorithm with the repgenHMM and IGoR tools. The tcR package in R was used for shared clonotype analysis, with sharing normalized by the product of cloneset sizes. To study raw recombination free of thymic and clonal selection effects, out-of-frame nonproductive sequences were analyzed. TCRdb trimmed the raw reads at Q25, called clones with MiXCR and kept productive beta chains. Each CDR3 protein appears once, grouped with its most common genes and DNA. The authors' filters were not applied to this entry. The sample has hundreds of thousands of distinct CDR3 sequences on record, roughly 12% of them singletons. The ten largest account for roughly 1.6% of the sample.

These data also featured in a second study, about yellow fever vaccine responses in identical twins. As the second paper documents: The T cell response to vaccination in identical twins was reported by the authors to appear partly convergent and partly personalized. Focusing on identical twins, the study followed the T cell clones that responded to the vaccine, and did so with precision.

The sample was PBMCs. The V and J segments used are TRBV3-1 and TRBJ2-1; 5 matching bases give a weak D call of TRBD2. This receptor was identified in a young woman in good health. The DNA sequence reads TGTGCCAGCAGTCATATAGTAGGCGGGCCCGCTAGCAATGAGCAGTTCTTC. Its product reads: CASSHIVGGPASNEQFF.